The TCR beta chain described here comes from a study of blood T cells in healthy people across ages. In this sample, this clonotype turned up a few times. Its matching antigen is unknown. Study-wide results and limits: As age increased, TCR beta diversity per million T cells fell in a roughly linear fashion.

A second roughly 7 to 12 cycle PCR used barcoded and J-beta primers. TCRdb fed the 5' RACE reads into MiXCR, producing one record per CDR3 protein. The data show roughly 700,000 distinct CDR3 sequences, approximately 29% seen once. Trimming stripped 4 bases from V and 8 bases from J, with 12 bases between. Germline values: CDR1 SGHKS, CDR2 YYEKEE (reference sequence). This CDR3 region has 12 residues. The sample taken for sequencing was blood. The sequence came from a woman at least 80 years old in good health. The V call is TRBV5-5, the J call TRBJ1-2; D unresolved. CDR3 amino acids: CASSVRSSGYTF. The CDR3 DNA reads TGTGCCAGCAGCGTCAGGTCCAGCGGCTACACCTTC.